Listed here is a single TCR beta chain. Profiled with immunoSEQ multiplex PCR; TCRdb holds only in-frame clones, not every one. Altogether approximately 35,000 clones are present, roughly nine tenths being singletons, with the ten largest covering 2.5% to 3.5%. The sample originates from a study of T cell changes during pregnancy in multiple sclerosis. This TCR came from a female donor in good health, enrolled as a control in a pregnancy study. The sample in question was CD4+ T cells from peripheral blood mononuclear cells, obtained in the third trimester of pregnancy.

CDR3 residues: CASSPTSGGADEQFF. The CDR3 nucleotides read TGTGCCAGCAGTCCGACTAGCGGGGGGGCCGATGAGCAGTTCTTC. The chain uses TRBV6-4 and TRBJ2-1; TRBD2 matches 14 bases. The CDR3 runs 15 residues. J lost 8 bases, V lost 5 bases, and 5 bases had no gene match. Germline assignment: CDR1 MRHNA and CDR2 SNTAGT.